This entry concerns a single TCR beta chain. Its antigen is unknown. Per-base quality was not reported, and no clone a single base away is much larger than it. This specimen comes from a study of control samples from healthy donors and cancer patients (TCRdb year 2020). The CDR3 holds 12 amino acids from the cysteine to the phenylalanine. Solely the CDR3 DNA is kept, with 36 bases framed from the first base. The trim is 1 base for V and 11 bases for J, with a gap of 11 bases between the germline ends. CDR1 and CDR2 are drawn from the germline V gene: MGHDK, SYGVNS. To prepare the library, the immunoSEQ multiplex PCR assay was applied. Imported from immuneACCESS, the table was reduced by TCRdb to in-frame sequences with V and J called. These copies leave out some clones; in studies compared against another copy, an unresolved V gene accounts for under half, and the cause of the remainder is not known. This sample gives around 58,000 clones in total; 95% to 97% of them show up just once. Roughly 1.1% of the sample is in the top ten clones.

The receptor's source is a woman under 30 in good health. The V gene is TRBV25-1 and the J gene is TRBJ1-1, and possibly TRBD1, on 6 matching bases. The sequenced sample was blood. The CDR3 amino acid sequence is: CASSELKGGAFF. DNA sequence: TGTGCCAGCAGTGAATTGAAGGGGGGCGCTTTCTTT.